This T cell receptor beta chain was identified during a study of shared clonotypes between healthy human individuals. Overall study findings and caveats: Among several donors, approximately 5% of naive CD4 clonotypes were found in common. Non-shared clonotypes displayed generation probabilities falling below those of clonotypes present in all four donors.

Researchers divided each subset's genomic DNA evenly across several immunoSEQ plates. TCRdb's copy holds only in-frame clones and misses some; the assay was immunoSEQ multiplex PCR. The sample carries 2,500,000 or so clones, around 90% recorded once. Notes on this clone: Its antigen is currently unknown. The same CDR3 also results from other DNA sequences found in this sample.

The CDR3 runs to 11 residues. Trimming took 3 bases from V and 5 from J, leaving 7 bases between them. Germline V gives CDR1 DFQATT, CDR2 SNEGSKA (reference sequence). This rearrangement joins TRBV20-1 to TRBJ2-5; D is possibly TRBD1 (5 bases). Sequencing was carried out using naive CD4+ T cells from PBMCs. Documented subset: CD45RA+ positively selected. This receptor was obtained from a man aged 18 to 29 in good health. Some clones in this sample may be carry-over from other donors' samples. The CDR3 protein is CSARGRETQYF. DNA of the CDR3: TGCAGTGCTAGGGGGCGGGAGACCCAGTACTTC.